This record concerns one T cell receptor beta chain sequence. In germline, CDR1 is SGHRS, CDR2 YFSETQ. CDR3 length: 14 amino acids. V lost 0 bases and J 4 bases, leaving 10 bases between the germline ends. Combining a sample-barcoded 5' primer with a J-beta primer mix, a second PCR ran for about 7 to 12 cycles. MiXCR was run by TCRdb on the 5' RACE reads, yielding one entry per CDR3 protein. The sample includes around 1,700,000 distinct CDR3 sequences, 28% seen only once; the top ten take 7.7%. This sample is drawn from a study of blood T cells in healthy people across ages. For the study at large: About one barcoded beta molecule per two T cells came from capture by template switching.

This rearrangement joins TRBV5-1 to TRBJ2-5, with D possibly matching TRBD1 (6 bases). This TCR was recovered from a woman in her 30s in good health. The sequencing input was blood. The CDR3 protein is CASSLGTEGETQYF. The DNA of the CDR3 is TGCGCCAGCAGCTTGGGGACAGAGGGAGAGACCCAGTACTTC.